The clone carrying this TCR beta chain was picked up many times. The antigen is undetermined. This sample was taken from a study of T-cell reconstitution after alpha-beta-depleted transplantation in children. The V end was cut by 5 bases, the J end by 6 bases, with 13 bases between. From germline, CDR1 is SEHNR and CDR2 FQNEAQ (reference sequence). The CDR3 is 13 amino acids. Unique molecular identifiers were incorporated during preparation of the TCRbeta library. TCRdb re-analysed the PCR reads in MiXCR, keeping a single row per CDR3 protein. This sample yields almost 500,000 distinct CDR3 sequences, of which under 12% are seen a single time; 2% to 2.5% belongs to the top ten. Overall study findings and caveats: By one year post-transplant, T-cell counts and diversity largely arose from T cells that were newly produced.

The rearrangement joins TRBV7-9 to TRBJ1-2, with no clear D. The source material was PBMCs, sampled before TCRalphabeta/CD19-depleted stem cell transplant. This receptor was identified in a child aged 2 to 9 with inherited bone marrow failure, due to receive a stem cell transplant. The CDR3 bases are TGTGCCAGCAGCCTGGTAGCACGGGATGGCTACACCTTC. Its protein is CASSLVARDGYTF.